This TCR beta chain was sequenced in a study of shared clonotypes between healthy human individuals. Clones were read by immunoSEQ multiplex PCR, and TCRdb kept only the in-frame ones, dropping some. Of approximately 2,000,000 clones listed, 90% to 95% are singletons. Terminally differentiated effector memory CD45RA+ cells were excluded from the naive CD8 cells, which were CD45RO-negative and positively selected for CCR7. The sequence was collected from a young man in good health. Some clones in this sample may be carry-over from other donors' samples. Sequencing was performed on naive CD8+ T cells from PBMCs.

This CDR3 reads CASSLDTSGRTSTDTQYF. Here the CDR3 DNA reads TGTGCCAGCAGCTTAGATACTAGCGGGAGAACTAGCACAGATACGCAGTATTTT. The chain carries TRBV7-9 and TRBJ2-3; the match to TRBD2 covers 11 bases. The germline V gene has CDR1 SEHNR and CDR2 FQNEAQ (reference sequence). V was clipped by 1 base and J by 0 bases; unmatched bases: 6. The length of the CDR3 is 18 residues.